This passage covers 16 T cell receptor beta chains from one sample sequenced in a study of T cell changes during pregnancy in multiple sclerosis. TCRdb keeps only in-frame clones here, not all; method: immunoSEQ multiplex PCR. The table lists tens of thousands of clones, roughly 94% of them singletons. The sample was peripheral blood, taken in the third trimester of pregnancy. All receptors derive from a female donor with multiple sclerosis, enrolled in a pregnancy study.

The chain has TRBV6-5 and TRBJ2-7; 10 bases are a match to TRBD2. Germline V gene data show CDR1 as MNHEY and CDR2 as SVGAGI. This CDR3 contains 14 residues. Trimming removed 6 bases from V and 6 bases from J; junction bases left unmatched: 8. CDR3 DNA sequence: TGTGCCAGCAGAAGAGCGGGGGGGCCGATCGAGCAGTACTTC. As protein: CASRRAGGPIEQYF.

The rearrangement joins TRBV19 to TRBJ1-4; 8 bases are a match to TRBD1. CDR1 is LNHDA, CDR2 SQIVND, per germline (reference sequence). CDR3 length: 13 residues. V trimming: 8 bases; J trimming: 7 bases; junction bases outside the gene matches: 6. This CDR3 is CASLTGVGEKLFF. CDR3 nucleotide sequence: TGTGCCAGTCTGACAGGGGTAGGTGAAAAACTGTTTTTT.

CDR3 nucleotides: TGTGCCAGCAGCACAGGGCACGAAGCTTTCTTT. Residues: CASSTGHEAFF. This rearrangement joins TRBV6-5 to TRBJ1-1, with D possibly being TRBD1 (6 bases). CDR1 is MNHEY and CDR2 is SVGAGI in the germline V gene. The CDR3 is 11 residues long. The ends were cut back, 6 bases at V and 8 bases at J, with 10 bases in the middle.

The rearrangement uses TRBV5-4 and TRBJ1-1; 7 nucleotides agree with TRBD1. The CDR3 is 14 amino acids. From germline, CDR1 is SGHNT and CDR2 YYREEE (reference sequence). Germline trimming cut 5 bases from V and 7 bases from J; bases unmatched to any gene: 11. The CDR3 spells CASSNQWGQIEAFF. The CDR3 DNA reads as TGTGCCAGCAGTAACCAGTGGGGACAGATTGAAGCTTTCTTT.

The rearrangement uses TRBV6-5 and TRBJ2-5, with 8 bases lining up with TRBD1. This CDR3 is built from 15 residues. J was trimmed by 5 bases and V by 4 bases; bases with no gene match: 9. The germline V gene encodes CDR1 MNHEY and CDR2 SVGAGI. The CDR3 spells CASSSATGVEETQYF. DNA for the CDR3: TGTGCCAGCAGTTCCGCGACAGGGGTCGAGGAGACCCAGTACTTC.

The chain combines TRBV5-6 with TRBJ1-1; unclear D gene. Trimming took 0 bases from V and 4 from J, leaving 10 bases between them. The germline gives CDR1 SGHDT, CDR2 YYEEEE. The CDR3 totals 14 residues. The chain's CDR3 is CASSLGRSGTEAFF. In nucleotides, the CDR3 is TGTGCCAGCAGCTTGGGCAGGTCAGGCACTGAAGCTTTCTTT.

The J gene is TRBJ1-4, the V gene TRBV19, with D unclear. This CDR3 spans 15 amino acids. CDR1 and CDR2 from the germline V gene are LNHDA and SQIVND (reference sequence). Deletions cut 3 bases from V and 4 bases from J, with 12 bases between. The CDR3 sequence is CASSMQRILNEKLFF. Here the CDR3 DNA reads TGTGCCAGTAGTATGCAGAGGATACTTAATGAAAAACTGTTTTTT.

The chain employs TRBV6-5 and TRBJ1-1; 8 bases match TRBD1. From germline, CDR1 is MNHEY and CDR2 SVGAGI. The CDR3 extends over 15 amino acids. V trimming: 6 bases; J trimming: 1 base; junction bases outside the gene matches: 7. For the CDR3, the DNA is TGTGCCAGCAGACCCGACAGGGGACGGAACACTGAAGCTTTCTTT. Translated: CASRPDRGRNTEAFF.

A note on this clone: A much larger clone lies one base from this, so it may be a read error. The rearrangement joins TRBV7-2 to TRBJ1-5; D is ambiguous. The CDR3 totals 13 residues. Germline V gene sequence: CDR1 SGHTA, CDR2 FQGNSA. Trimming took 2 bases from V and 4 from J, leaving 6 bases between them. The DNA of the CDR3 is TGTACCAGCAGCTTAAATCGGAATCAGCCCCAGCATTTT. It is translated as CTSSLNRNQPQHF.

The CDR3 loop is CASSSQASINEKLFF. In nucleotides, the CDR3 is TGTGCCAGCAGTTCACAGGCGTCGATTAATGAAAAACTGTTTTTT. The rearrangement links TRBV2 to TRBJ1-4; D perhaps matches TRBD1 (5 bases). Germline V lookup: CDR1 SNHLY, CDR2 FYNNEI. The CDR3 extends over 15 amino acids. V was trimmed by 5 bases and J by 4 bases, leaving 14 bases between them.

The chain couples TRBV4-1 to TRBJ2-3, with 8 bases that match TRBD2. This CDR3 has 17 amino acids. Per germline, CDR1 MGHRA and CDR2 YSYEKL. Trimming took 4 bases from V and 2 from J; bases not matched to a gene: 11. The CDR3 protein is CASSLKVLAEPTDTQYF. CDR3 DNA sequence: TGCGCCAGCAGCCTTAAGGTACTAGCGGAACCCACAGATACGCAGTATTTT.

The chain employs TRBV11-3 and TRBJ2-2; 9 nucleotides align to TRBD1. J was trimmed by 5 bases and V by 6 bases; bases with no gene match: 10. The CDR3 is 16 residues long. Per germline, CDR1 SGHNT and CDR2 YENEEA. The CDR3 DNA reads as TGTGCCAGCAGTTCCCCGACAGGGGGGGAAACCGGGGAGCTGTTTTTT. Protein: CASSSPTGGETGELFF. Using reference TRBV11-3 and TRBJ2-2 for the parts outside the CDR3, the full variable domain is EAGVVQSPRYKIIEKKQPVAFWCNPISGHNTLYWYLQNLGQGPELLIRYENEEAVDDSQLPKDRFSAERLKGVDSTLKIQPAELGDSAVYLCASSSPTGGETGELFFGEGSRLTVL.

The rearrangement joins TRBV14 to TRBJ1-2; D unclear. The CDR3 loop spans 13 amino acids. CDR1 is SGHDN and CDR2 is FVKESK in the germline V gene. Trimming took off 4 bases at V and 0 bases at J, with 6 bases between the two ends. For the CDR3, the DNA is TGTGCCAGCAGCCGACACTCTAACTATGGCTACACCTTC. Its protein is CASSRHSNYGYTF.

The chain is built from TRBV5-1 and TRBJ1-5, with D possibly matching TRBD1 (6 bases). Trimming pared 1 base from V and 7 bases from J, leaving 9 bases between. The CDR3 spans 13 residues. CDR1 is SGHRS, CDR2 YFSETQ, per germline. The CDR3 nucleotides read TGCGCCAGCAGCTTGTTCAGGGGCCAGCCCCAGCATTTT. It specifies CASSLFRGQPQHF.

In this sample, this clone turned up a few times. This chain joins TRBV4-2 and TRBJ1-5; D possibly corresponds to TRBD1 (6 bases). Looked up from germline, CDR1 is LGHNA and CDR2 is YNFKEQ. The germline V and J ends were trimmed by 1 base and 7 bases, with 14 bases remaining between them. CDR3 length: 15 residues. The CDR3 protein is CASSQGTDETQPQHF. The CDR3 bases are TGTGCCAGCAGCCAAGGGACAGACGAAACACAGCCCCAGCATTTT.

The rearrangement joins TRBV5-1 to TRBJ2-1; 13 positions match TRBD2. The CDR3 runs to 17 residues. Germline CDR1 and CDR2: SGHRS and YFSETQ. Unmatched junction bases numbered 6, after V lost 1 base and J lost 5 bases. The CDR3 nucleotides are TGCGCCAGCAGCTTGTACGGACTAGCGGGGGCCGACAATGAGCAGTTCTTC. Encoded protein: CASSLYGLAGADNEQFF.